A selection of T cell receptor beta chains follows, all from one sample in a study of OX40 agonist ivuxolimab in advanced cancers. The method was immunoSEQ multiplex PCR; TCRdb's version includes in-frame clones alone and lacks a portion of them. Of about 95,000 clones listed, under 85% are singletons. Here the sequenced sample was CD4+ or CD8+ T cells sorted from blood, taken in a trial of the OX40 agonist ivuxolimab. The receptors shown here come from an adult with an advanced solid tumor such as melanoma, head and neck, liver or kidney cancer. The conserved cysteine and the conserved F or W are not part of the CDR3 here. Each record gives: V gene, J gene, CDR3 protein.

V: TRBV2
J: TRBJ2-5
CDR3: ASRTGGPQETQY

V: TRBV28
J: TRBJ2-4
CDR3: ASSPPRDLLAKNIQY

V: TRBV5-4
J: TRBJ2-5
CDR3: ASSLKGRGFSETQY

V: TRBV7-3
J: TRBJ2-3
CDR3: ASSPLGGIDTQY

V: TRBV29-1
J: TRBJ2-7
CDR3: SVVGQLAGPNHEQY

V: TRBV19
J: TRBJ1-1
CDR3: ASSIAGSNTEAF

V: TRBV28
J: TRBJ2-3
CDR3: ASRTVPSTDTQY

V: TRBV6-5
J: TRBJ2-1
CDR3: ASSPDYNEQF

V: TRBV10-3
J: TRBJ1-1
CDR3: AISETALRLVGATEAF

V: TRBV7-3
J: TRBJ2-3
CDR3: ASSLTLGTDTQY

V: TRBV7-8
J: TRBJ1-5
CDR3: ASSLGSGGGQPQH

V: TRBV6-5
J: TRBJ1-5
CDR3: ASSTGTSNQPQH

V: TRBV5-4
J: TRBJ2-1
CDR3: ASSLDGGRAGDEQF

V: TRBV5-1
J: TRBJ2-2
CDR3: ASSWALGQDTGELF

V: TRBV7-2
J: TRBJ2-7
CDR3: ASSLDGFAGLATHEQY

V: TRBV28
J: TRBJ2-7
CDR3: ASTLEGLGNHEQY

V: TRBV5-6
J: TRBJ2-7
CDR3: ASSPGLAALGQY

V: TRBV6-1
J: TRBJ2-1
CDR3: ASSVWGNNEQF

V: TRBV28
J: TRBJ1-4
CDR3: ASSSGRTVLF

V: TRBV30
J: TRBJ2-7
CDR3: TWSQTGDEQY

V: TRBV11-2
J: TRBJ1-4
CDR3: ASSFNPQGEKLF

V: TRBV14
J: TRBJ1-1
CDR3: ASSQRQGGTEAF

V: TRBV4-2
J: TRBJ2-5
CDR3: ASSQMSQETQY

V: TRBV19
J: TRBJ2-7
CDR3: ASSSGTVDEQY

V: TRBV5-5
J: TRBJ2-3
CDR3: ASSLDTYPQPPTQY

V: TRBV6-5
J: TRBJ1-1
CDR3: ASSYSIMNTEAF

V: TRBV28
J: TRBJ2-4
CDR3: ASSISPGLAKNIQY

V: TRBV9
J: TRBJ2-5
CDR3: ASSVQGTQETQY

V: TRBV5-3
J: TRBJ2-3
CDR3: ARIPSDRGTDTQY

V: TRBV5-4
J: TRBJ2-1
CDR3: ASSFLAGENEQF

V: TRBV6-7
J: TRBJ1-5
CDR3: ASRLRVLNQPQH

V: TRBV30
J: TRBJ2-7
CDR3: AWSVEGHEQY

V: TRBV7-2
J: TRBJ1-4
CDR3: ASSLGLLGEKLF

V: TRBV7-2
J: TRBJ2-2
CDR3: ASSLAIANTGELF

V: TRBV5-1
J: TRBJ1-1
CDR3: ASKGAGTEAF

V: TRBV19
J: TRBJ1-5
CDR3: ASRAFSNQPQH

V: TRBV29-1
J: TRBJ2-7
CDR3: SVVRPNYEQY

V: TRBV28
J: TRBJ1-5
CDR3: ASADGNQPQH

V: TRBV9
J: TRBJ1-1
CDR3: ASKASNTEAF

V: TRBV7-9
J: TRBJ2-6
CDR3: ASSLLGANVLT

V: TRBV2
J: TRBJ2-2
CDR3: ASSAGTGGPGELF

V: TRBV11-2
J: TRBJ2-7
CDR3: ASSLEAGHYEQY

V: TRBV19
J: TRBJ2-7
CDR3: ASSMQGEQY

V: TRBV5-6
J: TRBJ2-7
CDR3: ASSFRGLGERNEQY

V: TRBV11-3
J: TRBJ2-1
CDR3: ASSVSLEQF

V: TRBV6-6
J: TRBJ1-5
CDR3: ASSRQGNQPQH

V: TRBV5-1
J: TRBJ2-1
CDR3: ASSFGGASSYNEQF

V: TRBV28
J: TRBJ2-7
CDR3: ASIPGTGYEQY

V: TRBV11-2
J: TRBJ2-5
CDR3: ASSHAGSSGETQY

V: TRBV19
J: TRBJ2-7
CDR3: ASSRVGQGATYEQY

V: TRBV6-5
J: TRBJ1-2
CDR3: ASSHDRAGYT

V: TRBV4-1
J: TRBJ2-1
CDR3: ASSWGTSGFNEQF

V: TRBV4-1
J: TRBJ2-3
CDR3: ASSQEEITAVGPTQY

V: TRBV7-9
J: TRBJ2-1
CDR3: ASSLLSGNHDEQF

V: TRBV5-4
J: TRBJ2-1
CDR3: ASSLGVYEQF